The clone carrying this T cell receptor (beta chain) was observed a few times. Its antigen is still unknown. Constant-segment-primed 5'RACE gave TCR alpha and TCR beta cDNA libraries with sample barcodes and UMIs. TCRdb re-derived calls from the 5' RACE reads in MiXCR, one entry per CDR3 protein. The table shows 250,000 to 350,000 distinct CDR3 sequences, with approximately 20% occurring only once. The sample is drawn from a study of T-cell memory formation after mild COVID-19. The CDR3 sequence is 15 residues long. Trimming shortened V by 3 bases and J by 9 bases, and 18 bases separated the two germline ends. Germline CDR1 and CDR2: DFQATT and SNEGSKA (reference sequence). The study, taken as a whole, reports: Most CD4+ clones that shrank were in CM and EM, while CD8+ ones turned up in EMRA.

Sequencing was done on a sample of PBMCs or a T cell subset sorted from them (not recorded which). The chain has TRBV20-1 and TRBJ1-6; a possible D gene is TRBD1 (5 bases). This TCR was recovered from a man aged 18-30 years who had mild COVID-19 (a few samples of this study predate the infection). Cell type and time point are not known. The CDR3 spells CSASRVGQASSPLHF. The CDR3 DNA follows: TGCAGTGCTAGTCGAGTCGGACAAGCGAGTTCACCCCTCCACTTT.